This is a list of T cell receptor beta chains from one sample in a study of PD-L1 blockade in urothelial cancer. Sequenced by immunoSEQ multiplex PCR; TCRdb stores in-frame clones only, minus some. The table has some 74,000 clones, around 81% seen once. The sequencing here drew on PBMCs, taken around atezolizumab (anti-PD-L1) treatment. These receptor sequences come from a man between 40 and 49 years old with urothelial cancer. Each CDR3 is given without its conserved first and last residue. Each record gives: D gene, V gene, CDR3 protein. D genes are given only for firm matches.

>TRBD2|TRBV4-1
ASSPWTSGSDNTGELF
>.|TRBV19
ASHKHTEAF
>.|TRBV30
AWSPQGVVATNEKLF
>TRBD2|TRBV13
ASSLGSLAGPNEQF
>.|TRBV6-5
ARKEKGQPNYEQY
>TRBD2|TRBV5-6
ASRPLGGARIDTQY
>.|TRBV10-3
AISTDSGNTIY
>.|TRBV7-9
ASSYWEIYGYT
>TRBD1|TRBV19
ASSGRDRGSYEQY
>TRBD1|TRBV19
ASGTGSVPATNEKLF
>.|TRBV30
AWSPTGFGYT
>.|TRBV6-5
ASKLTVGTGELF
>.|TRBV15
ATSRDISNTGELF
>.|TRBV7-2
ASSLLRTGELF
>.|TRBV30
AWSTQGRNQPQH
>TRBD1|TRBV27
ASSSRTGAQQETQY
>TRBD2|TRBV5-4
ASSLGSGTSYEQY
>TRBD2|TRBV10-1
ASSQGLAGYEQY
>TRBD1|TRBV28
ASSSGTGGGGELF
>TRBD1|TRBV27
ASSFQGQGGPLEQPQH